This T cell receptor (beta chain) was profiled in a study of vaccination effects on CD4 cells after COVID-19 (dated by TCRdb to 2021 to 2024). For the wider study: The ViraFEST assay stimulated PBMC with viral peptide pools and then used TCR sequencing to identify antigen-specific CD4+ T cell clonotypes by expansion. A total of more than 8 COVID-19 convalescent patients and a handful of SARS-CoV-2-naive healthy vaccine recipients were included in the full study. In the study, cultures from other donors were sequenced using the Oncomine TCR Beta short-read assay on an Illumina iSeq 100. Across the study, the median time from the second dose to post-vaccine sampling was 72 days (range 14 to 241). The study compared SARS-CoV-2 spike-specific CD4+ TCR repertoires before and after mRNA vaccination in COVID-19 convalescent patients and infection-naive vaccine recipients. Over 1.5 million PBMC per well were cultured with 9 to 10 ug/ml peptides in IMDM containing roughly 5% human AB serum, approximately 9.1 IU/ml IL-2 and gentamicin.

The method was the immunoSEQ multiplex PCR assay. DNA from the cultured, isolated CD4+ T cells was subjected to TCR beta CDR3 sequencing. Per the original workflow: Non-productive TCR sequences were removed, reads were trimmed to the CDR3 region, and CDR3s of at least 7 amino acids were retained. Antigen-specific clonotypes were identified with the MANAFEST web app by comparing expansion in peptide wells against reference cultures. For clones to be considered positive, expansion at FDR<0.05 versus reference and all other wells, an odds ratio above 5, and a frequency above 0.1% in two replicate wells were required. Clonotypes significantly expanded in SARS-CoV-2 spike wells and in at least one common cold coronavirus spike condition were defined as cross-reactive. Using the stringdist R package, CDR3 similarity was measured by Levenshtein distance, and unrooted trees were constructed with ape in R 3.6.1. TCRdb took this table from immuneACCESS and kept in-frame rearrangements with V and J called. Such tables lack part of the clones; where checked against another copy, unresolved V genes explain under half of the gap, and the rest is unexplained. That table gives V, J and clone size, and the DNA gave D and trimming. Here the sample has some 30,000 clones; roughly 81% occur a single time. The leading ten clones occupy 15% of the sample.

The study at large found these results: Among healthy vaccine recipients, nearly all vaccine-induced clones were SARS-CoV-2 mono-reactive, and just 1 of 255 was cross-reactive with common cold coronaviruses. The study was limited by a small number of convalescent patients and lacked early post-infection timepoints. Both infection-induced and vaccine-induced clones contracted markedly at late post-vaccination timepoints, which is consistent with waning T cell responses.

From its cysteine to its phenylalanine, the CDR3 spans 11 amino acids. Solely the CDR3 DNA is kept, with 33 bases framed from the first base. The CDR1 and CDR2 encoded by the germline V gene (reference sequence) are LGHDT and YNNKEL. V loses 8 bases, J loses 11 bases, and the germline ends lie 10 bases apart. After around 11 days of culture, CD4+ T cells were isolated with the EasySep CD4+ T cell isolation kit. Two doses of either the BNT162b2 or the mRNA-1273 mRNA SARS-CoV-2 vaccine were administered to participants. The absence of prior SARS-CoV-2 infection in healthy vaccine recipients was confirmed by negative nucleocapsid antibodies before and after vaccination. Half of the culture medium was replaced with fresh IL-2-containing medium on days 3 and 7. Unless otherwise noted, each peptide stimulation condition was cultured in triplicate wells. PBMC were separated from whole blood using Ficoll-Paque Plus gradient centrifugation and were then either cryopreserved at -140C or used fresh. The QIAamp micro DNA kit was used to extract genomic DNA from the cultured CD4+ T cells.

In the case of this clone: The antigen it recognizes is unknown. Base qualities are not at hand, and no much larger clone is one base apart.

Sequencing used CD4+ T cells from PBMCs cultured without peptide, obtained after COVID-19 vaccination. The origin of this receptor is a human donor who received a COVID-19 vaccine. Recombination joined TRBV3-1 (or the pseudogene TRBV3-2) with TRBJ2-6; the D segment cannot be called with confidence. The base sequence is TGTGCCAGCTCACACCAGCACGTCCTGACTTTC. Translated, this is CASSHQHVLTF.